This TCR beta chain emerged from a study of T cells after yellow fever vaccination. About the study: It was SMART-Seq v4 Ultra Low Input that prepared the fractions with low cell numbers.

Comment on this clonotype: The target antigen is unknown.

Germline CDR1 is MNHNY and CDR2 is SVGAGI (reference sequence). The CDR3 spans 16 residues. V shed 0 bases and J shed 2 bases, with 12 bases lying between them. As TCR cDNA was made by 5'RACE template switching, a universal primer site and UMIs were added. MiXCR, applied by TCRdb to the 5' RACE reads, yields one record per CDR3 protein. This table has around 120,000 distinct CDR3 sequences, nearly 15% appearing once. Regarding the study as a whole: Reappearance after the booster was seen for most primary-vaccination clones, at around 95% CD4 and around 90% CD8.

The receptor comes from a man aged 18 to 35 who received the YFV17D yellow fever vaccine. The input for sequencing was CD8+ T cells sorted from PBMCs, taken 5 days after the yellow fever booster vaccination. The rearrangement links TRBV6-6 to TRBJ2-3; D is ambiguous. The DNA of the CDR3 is TGTGCCAGCAGTTACTCCAAGGAGCCCCCCACAGATACGCAGTATTTT. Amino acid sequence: CASSYSKEPPTDTQYF.